There are many counts of the clone carrying this T cell receptor (beta chain). The antigen is undetermined. The sample comes from a study of regulatory T cells in long-lasting Graves disease. Whole-study findings and limits: The sample size was small, and this may have reduced accuracy. Lower TCR diversity characterized persistent Graves' patients relative to newly diagnosed patients. Newly diagnosed patients shared about a thousand public clonotypes; persistent patients shared approximately 2,900. Persistent disease was associated with favored TRBV28 usage and with favored use of TRBJ1-2 and TRBJ2-5.

As to time point: persistent/refractory GD, antithyroid drugs over 5 years with positive TRAb. PBMC RNA served as the TCR library source. To make TCR beta libraries, researchers used iRepertoire HTBI primers and Arm-PCR of CDR3 regions. Via MiXCR, TCRdb re-called the multiplex PCR reads, giving one row per CDR3 protein. Altogether 500,000 to 700,000 distinct CDR3 sequences are present, about 30% being singletons, with the ten largest covering roughly 41%. Germline values: CDR1 SGHAT, CDR2 FQDESV (reference sequence). The CDR3 is made up of 14 amino acids. V was clipped by 0 bases and J by 4 bases, with 9 bases between them.

The sequencing here drew on peripheral blood mononuclear cells (PBMCs), taken when the disease was refractory, from a patient treated with antithyroid drugs. This chain uses TRBV11-1 with TRBJ2-5; no reliable D call. The sequence derives from a female donor with Graves disease. The CDR3 DNA sequence: TGTGCCAGCAGCTTAGCGAGTGGGCTAGAGACCCAGTACTTC. It codes for CASSLASGLETQYF.